The 5 T cell receptor beta chains presented below share a single source sample, sequenced in a study of regulatory T cells in long-lasting Graves disease. Arm-PCR with iRepertoire HTBI primers amplified the CDR3 regions for these TCR beta libraries. One entry per CDR3 protein, called by TCRdb with MiXCR from the multiplex PCR reads. The sample consists of about 400,000 distinct CDR3 sequences, around 20% of them appearing once. The time point: persistent/refractory GD, antithyroid drugs over 5 years with positive TRAb. From PBMCs, RNA was extracted and then used to make the TCR library. The sequencing here drew on peripheral blood mononuclear cells (PBMCs), taken when the disease was refractory, from a patient treated with antithyroid drugs. These receptors were collected from a female donor with Graves disease.

This clonotype was counted only a few times. This chain uses TRBV5-6 with TRBJ2-3; possible D gene TRBD2, 6 bases. The CDR3 is made up of 15 amino acids. The V gene's germline CDR1 is SGHDT and CDR2 YYEEEE. The ends were cut back, 3 bases at V and 2 bases at J, with 13 bases in the middle. CDR3 nucleotides: TGTGCCAGCAGCTATGGTGGGACTCACACAGATACGCAGTATTTT. This encodes CASSYGGTHTDTQYF.

The chain uses TRBV7-2 and TRBJ2-5; D is possibly TRBD2 (5 bases). CDR1 is SGHTA, CDR2 FQGNSA, per germline. Trimming shortened V by 6 bases and J by 4 bases, and 12 bases separated the two germline ends. This CDR3 comprises 13 residues. CDR3 in DNA: TGTGCCAGCAGGTTTACTAGTACAGAGACCCAGTACTTC. Its protein product is CASRFTSTETQYF.

The chain links TRBV7-2 to TRBJ2-5; 7 bases align to TRBD1. CDR1 SGHTA and CDR2 FQGNSA come from the germline V gene. The CDR3 spans 15 residues. The ends lost 4 bases at V and 6 bases at J; junction bases unmatched: 11. The CDR3, as DNA: TGTGCCAGCAGCTCCGGACAGGCTGTGGGAAAGACCCAGTACTTC. This codes for CASSSGQAVGKTQYF.

V and J are TRBV7-2 and TRBJ1-1, with 8 bases matching TRBD1. Trimming cost V 5 bases and J 7 bases; bases outside gene matches: 15. The CDR3 covers 16 residues. Germline CDR1 and CDR2: SGHTA and FQGNSA. This CDR3 is CASSPQGVRSSVEAFF. The CDR3 DNA reads TGTGCCAGCAGCCCACAGGGGGTCCGAAGTTCTGTTGAAGCTTTCTTT.

A few counts support this clonotype. The genes are TRBV6-1 and TRBJ1-6; no clear D. The germline V gene has CDR1 MNHNS and CDR2 SASEGT. This CDR3 is 16 amino acids long. Trimming cost V 6 bases and J 7 bases, with 19 bases left between them. The CDR3 is CASSTRDAAGNSPLHF. For the CDR3, the DNA is TGTGCCAGCAGCACCCGGGATGCCGCGGGCAATTCACCCCTCCACTTT.